This TCR beta chain was sequenced during a study of blood T cell repertoires in COVID-19. Libraries were prepared by immunoSEQ multiplex PCR; TCRdb keeps only in-frame clonotypes and omits some of them. The sample has about 330,000 clones; approximately 88% are singletons. The source material was PBMCs or T cells enriched from blood (not recorded which). The source is a man aged 25 to 40 who had recovered from COVID-19.

In nucleotides, the CDR3 is TGTGCCAGCTCACCCGAGCGGGCTAACTTACTTTACAATGAGCAGTTCTTC. Residues: CASSPERANLLYNEQFF. This sequence joins TRBV18 and TRBJ2-1; D is possibly TRBD2 (6 bases). Germline V lookup: CDR1 KGHSH, CDR2 LQKENI. V lost 3 bases and J 4 bases, leaving 19 bases between the germline ends. The CDR3 loop spans 17 amino acids. The full variable domain, rest sourced from reference TRBV18 and TRBJ2-1, is NAGVMQNPRHLVRRRGQEARLRCSPMKGHSHVYWYRQLPEEGLKFMVYLQKENIIDESGMPKERFSAEFPKEGPSILRIQQVVRGDSAAYFCASSPERANLLYNEQFFGPGTRLTVL.